This T cell receptor beta chain was retrieved from a study of chemoradiotherapy in HPV16-positive cancers. Measured with immunoSEQ multiplex PCR; TCRdb has only the in-frame clones, and not every one. Here the sample spans roughly 29,000 clones, around 93% being singletons. Trimming removed 8 bases from V and 5 bases from J, with 15 bases in between. Germline-derived CDR1 and CDR2 are ENHRY and SYGVKD. This CDR3 contains 14 residues. The sample was blood, taken from a patient who underwent chemoradiotherapy. The chain carries TRBV10-3 and TRBJ2-2, with D tentatively TRBD1 (7 bases). The receptor was isolated from a human donor with HPV-associated anogenital cancer. CDR3 in amino acids: CAIWRGLETGELFF. CDR3 DNA sequence: TGTGCCATCTGGAGGGGGCTGGAAACCGGGGAGCTGTTTTTT.